A single sample gave rise to the 16 T cell receptor beta chains below, sequenced in a study of human T cells and chemical hapten exposure. Each CDR3 protein gets one entry after TCRdb re-called the RACE reads with MiXCR. Found here are around 110,000 distinct CDR3 sequences, around 10% of them singletons; the top ten hold about 1.4%. As for time point: patch test 1, 2 weeks after DPC sensitization. Specified treatment: therapeutic diphenylcyclopropenone sensitization with weekly scalp DPC. The sequenced sample was whole blood, obtained in connection with sensitization to the hapten diphenylcyclopropenone (DPC). These receptors were obtained from a woman aged 45-59 years with alopecia areata. Some clones in this sample may be carry-over from other donors' samples.

Only a few counts were recorded for this clonotype. J is TRBJ1-6 and V is TRBV6-5; D gene unclear. This CDR3 comprises 15 residues. V was cut by 4 bases and J by 7 bases, with 14 bases left in between. Germline V gene data show CDR1 as MNHEY and CDR2 as SVGAGI. The chain's CDR3 is CASSSQAAKNSPLHF. The CDR3 DNA reads as TGTGCCAGCAGTTCCCAGGCGGCGAAGAATTCACCCCTCCACTTT.

This rearrangement joins TRBV12-3 or TRBV12-4 to TRBJ2-1; no definite D call. The CDR3 runs to 15 residues. With 3 bases removed from V and 3 bases from J, the gap between germline ends came to 12 bases. The CDR3 DNA reads as TGTGCCAGCAGTTTTTCCGGTACGAACTACAATGAGCAGTTCTTC. Its protein is CASSFSGTNYNEQFF.

This clonotype was seen more than once but under ten times. This chain uses TRBV4-1 with TRBJ1-1; D ambiguous. The germline V gene encodes CDR1 MGHRA and CDR2 YSYEKL. V dropped 0 bases and J dropped 6 bases, with 14 bases sitting between them. The CDR3 length is 15 residues. The CDR3 reads CASSQDGVGYSEAFF. CDR3 DNA sequence: TGCGCCAGCAGCCAAGATGGAGTTGGATATTCTGAAGCTTTCTTT.

There are many counts of this clonotype. The chain has TRBV7-2 and TRBJ2-2; 10 bases agree with TRBD1. V was pared by 5 bases and J by 4 bases, with 4 bases of the junction left unmatched. CDR1 and CDR2 from the germline V gene are SGHTA and FQGNSA. The CDR3 consists of 15 residues. The CDR3 spells CASSHGQGGTGELFF. In DNA form, the CDR3 reads TGTGCCAGCAGCCACGGACAGGGGGGCACCGGGGAGCTGTTTTTT.

This clonotype was seen many times. The V gene is TRBV10-3, the J gene TRBJ2-1; the match to TRBD2 covers 8 bases. The CDR3 covers 15 residues. Trimming removed 4 bases from V and 9 bases from J; junction bases left unmatched: 11. Germline V CDR1 and CDR2: ENHRY, SYGVKD. The CDR3 DNA is TGTGCCATCAGTGCCGTTGGCGGGAGGTCCGCTGAGCAGTTCTTC. It yields the protein CAISAVGGRSAEQFF.

In its sample, this clonotype was seen many times. J is TRBJ2-1 and V is TRBV20-1, with 10 positions matching TRBD2. The germline V gene has CDR1 DFQATT and CDR2 SNEGSKA (reference sequence). The CDR3 covers 14 residues. J was trimmed by 6 bases and V by 4 bases; bases with no gene match: 6. The CDR3: CSAIGRTSGNEQFF. The CDR3 DNA is TGCAGTGCTATCGGGCGGACTAGCGGCAATGAGCAGTTCTTC.

This chain links TRBV5-8 with TRBJ1-4; D is uncertain. The CDR3 runs to 15 residues. Trimming removed 0 bases at V and 5 bases at J, with 11 bases between. Germline loops: CDR1 SGHTS, CDR2 YDEGEE. DNA for the CDR3: TGTGCCAGCAGCTTGGCGGGATTCTACAATGAAAAACTGTTTTTT. It translates to CASSLAGFYNEKLFF. Using reference TRBV5-8 and TRBJ1-4 for the parts outside the CDR3, the full variable domain is EAGVTQSPTHLIKTRGQQATLRCSPISGHTSVYWYQQALGLGLQFLLWYDEGEERNRGNFPPRFSGRQFPNYSSELNVNALELEDSALYLCASSLAGFYNEKLFFGSGTQLSVL.

Note on this clonotype: At one end, the junction sequence differs from germline, possibly due to a read error. V and J are TRBV20-1 and TRBJ1-1, with unresolved D. In germline, CDR1 is DFQATT, CDR2 SNEGSKA (reference sequence). The CDR3 has 13 residues. CDR3 nucleotide sequence: TGCAGTGCAGTTGACATGGTCTGGACTGAAGCTTTTTTT. As protein: CSAVDMVWTEAFF.

This clonotype was seen once. The chain employs TRBV21-1 and TRBJ2-2. TRBV21-1 is described as a pseudogene. The CDR3 contains 16 residues. This CDR3 reads CASSKGEAANTGELFF. The DNA for the CDR3 is TGTGCCAGCAGCAAAGGAGAAGCGGCGAACACCGGGGAGCTGTTTTTT.

This clonotype was counted at least ten times. This chain uses TRBV11-2 with TRBJ1-6, with 7 positions matching TRBD1. The germline V gene has CDR1 SGHAT and CDR2 FQNNGV. The V segment lost 4 bases and the J segment 8 bases; nucleotides outside the gene matches: 8. The CDR3 is 15 amino acids. CDR3 coding DNA: TGTGCCAGCAGCTCGGGACAGCGCTCTCATTCACCCCTCCACTTT. This gives the protein CASSSGQRSHSPLHF. The whole variable domain, remainder taken from reference TRBV11-2 and TRBJ1-6, is EAGVAQSPRYKIIEKRQSVAFWCNPISGHATLYWYQQILGQGPKLLIQFQNNGVVDDSQLPKDRFSAERLKGVDSTLKIQPAKLEDSAVYLCASSSGQRSHSPLHFGNGTRLTVT.

The chain combines TRBV6-2 or TRBV6-3 with TRBJ2-1; 7 bases match TRBD1. CDR1 is MNHEY and CDR2 is SVGEGT in the germline V gene. This CDR3 has 13 residues. J lost 6 bases, V lost 6 bases, and 5 bases had no gene match. CDR3: CASRVTGTNEQFF. CDR3 nucleotides: TGTGCCAGCAGAGTGACAGGGACCAATGAGCAGTTCTTC.

The V gene is TRBV3-1, the J gene TRBJ1-2; D is unresolved. The length of the CDR3 is 16 residues. CDR1 LGHDT and CDR2 YNNKEL come from the germline V gene (reference sequence). Trimming left V 0 bases short and J 3 bases short, with 14 bases between. CDR3 DNA: TGTGCCAGCAGCCAAGAGTCGTCAGTGACCTACTATGGCTACACCTTC. It encodes CASSQESSVTYYGYTF.

A remark on this clonotype: One end of the junction is discordant with germline, which a read error may explain. The gene calls are TRBV11-2 and TRBJ2-7, with a weak D call TRBD2 (5 bases). The CDR3 sequence is 14 residues long. Per germline, CDR1 SGHAT and CDR2 FQNNGV. CDR3 sequence (DNA): TGTGCCAGCAGCTTAGGGCTAGCTTCCTCCGAGCAGTACTTC. Translation gives CASSLGLASSEQYF. Full variable domain (outside the CDR3, taken from reference TRBV11-2 and TRBJ2-7): EAGVAQSPRYKIIEKRQSVAFWCNPISGHATLYWYQQILGQGPKLLIQFQNNGVVDDSQLPKDRFSAERLKGVDSTLKIQPAKLEDSAVYLCASSLGLASSEQYFGPGTRLTVT.

This chain links TRBV6-6 with TRBJ2-7, with D hard to call. Germline V lookup: CDR1 MNHNY, CDR2 SVGAGI (reference sequence). CDR3 length equals 13 residues. V was trimmed by 0 bases and J by 3 bases, leaving 6 bases between them. The CDR3 DNA reads as TGTGCCAGCAGTTACTCGATACTCTACGAGCAGTACTTC. Its translation: CASSYSILYEQYF.

In its sample, this clonotype was seen a few times. The chain uses TRBV11-2 and TRBJ2-7; the D is unclear. Trimming shortened V by 5 bases and J by 1 base, and 18 bases separated the two germline ends. Germline CDR1 SGHAT, CDR2 FQNNGV. The CDR3 spans 16 residues. CDR3 region: CASSPLSDGPSYEQYF. Here the CDR3 DNA reads TGTGCCAGCAGCCCCTTGTCGGACGGGCCTTCCTACGAGCAGTACTTC.

At least ten counts were recorded for this clonotype. V usage is TRBV12-3 or TRBV12-4 and J usage is TRBJ1-4, with 7 bases fitting TRBD1. CDR3 size: 15 residues. J lost 5 bases, V lost 3 bases, and 6 bases had no gene match. The CDR3 sequence: CASSLVQGRNEKLFF. The CDR3 nucleotides read TGTGCCAGCAGTTTGGTACAGGGGCGAAATGAAAAACTGTTTTTT.